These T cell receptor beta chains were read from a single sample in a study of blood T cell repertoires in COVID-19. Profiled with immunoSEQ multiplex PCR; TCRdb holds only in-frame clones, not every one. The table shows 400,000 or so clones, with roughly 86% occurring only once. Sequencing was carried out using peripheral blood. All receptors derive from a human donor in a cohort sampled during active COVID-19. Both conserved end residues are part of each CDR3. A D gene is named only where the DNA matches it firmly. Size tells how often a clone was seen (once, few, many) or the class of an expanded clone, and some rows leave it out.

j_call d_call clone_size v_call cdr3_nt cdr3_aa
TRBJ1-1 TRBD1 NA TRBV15 TGTGCCACCAGCAGAGGACGACAGGGGCAGGTAACTGAAGCTTTCTTT CATSRGRQGQVTEAFF
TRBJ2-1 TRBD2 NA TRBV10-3 TGTGCCATCAGTGTAGGAGCGGGGGTCAATGAGCAGTTCTTC CAISVGAGVNEQFF
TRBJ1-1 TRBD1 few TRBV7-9 TGTGCCAGCAGCTTAAATGTGGGACAGGGGCCTGGGGGAGCTTTCTTT CASSLNVGQGPGGAFF
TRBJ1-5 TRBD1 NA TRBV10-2 TGCGCCAGCAGTGGGACAGGGGGCAATCAGCCCCAGCATTTT CASSGTGGNQPQHF
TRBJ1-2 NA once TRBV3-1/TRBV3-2 TGTGCCAGCAGCCAAGATTTGGGGGGGCCCTCGACCTATGGCTACACCTTC CASSQDLGGPSTYGYTF
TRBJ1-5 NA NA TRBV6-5 TGTGCCAGCAGGTCCTCGTCGGGGCCCCAGCATTTT CASRSSSGPQHF
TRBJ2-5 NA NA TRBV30 TGTGCCTGGAGTACCGGACTCCTCCAAGAGACCCAGTACTTC CAWSTGLLQETQYF
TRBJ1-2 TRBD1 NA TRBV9 TGTGCCAGCACCCCCCGACCGGGACAGGGGCCTCGGGCGGGTGGCTACACCTTC CASTPRPGQGPRAGGYTF
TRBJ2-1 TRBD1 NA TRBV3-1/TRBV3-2 TGTGCCAGCATCGGAGACAGGGGCGAATACAATGAGCAGTTCTTC CASIGDRGEYNEQFF
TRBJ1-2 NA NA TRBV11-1 TGTGCCAGCAGCCGGGAGTATGGTTATGGCTACACCTTC CASSREYGYGYTF
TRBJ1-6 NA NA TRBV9 TGTGCCAGCAGCGTGACAGGCCCCAATTCACCCCTCCACTTT CASSVTGPNSPLHF
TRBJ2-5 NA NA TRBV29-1 TGCAGCGTTGCGGGGGAAGAGACCCAGTACTTC CSVAGEETQYF
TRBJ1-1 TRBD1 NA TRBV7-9 TGTGCCAGCAGCTTAGACATTGGACAGGGGAACACTGAAGCTTTCTTT CASSLDIGQGNTEAFF
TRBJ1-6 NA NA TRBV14 TGTGCCAGCAGCACAGGGAGCCGGTGGTCACCCCTCCACTTT CASSTGSRWSPLHF
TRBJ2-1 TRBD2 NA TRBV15 TGTGCCACCGGGAGGGCGGGGCTCTACAATGAGCAGTTCTTC CATGRAGLYNEQFF
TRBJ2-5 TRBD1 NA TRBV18 TGTGCCAGCTCACTACTACAGGGGATCGGTGAGACCCAGTACTTC CASSLLQGIGETQYF
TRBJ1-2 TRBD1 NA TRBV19 TGTGCCAGTAGTAACCCTACAGGGGCGCGAGGCTACACCTTC CASSNPTGARGYTF
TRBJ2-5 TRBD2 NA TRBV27 TGTGCCAGCAGTCCAACTATCGGGGGGAAGACCCAGTACTTC CASSPTIGGKTQYF
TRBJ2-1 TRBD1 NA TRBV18 TGTGCCAGCTCACCAAACTTACAGGGGCTTGAGCAGTTCTTC CASSPNLQGLEQFF
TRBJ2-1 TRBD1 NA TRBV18 TGTGCCAGCTCACCAAGGACAGGGGTCAATGAGCAGTTCTTC CASSPRTGVNEQFF
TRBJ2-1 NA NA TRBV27 TGTGCCAGCAGTTTGGGAGTGGGGGGGCCCTACAATGAGCAGTTCTTC CASSLGVGGPYNEQFF
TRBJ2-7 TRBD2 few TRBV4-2 TGTGCCAGCAGCCAAGAAGGACGGGGGGGCGCCGAGCAGTACTTC CASSQEGRGGAEQYF
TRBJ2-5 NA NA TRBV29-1 TGCAGCGTTGACGATTCAGGCCAAGAGACCCAGTACTTC CSVDDSGQETQYF
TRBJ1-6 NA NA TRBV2 TGTGCCAGCAGTGAAGGCCAGGGCGGCTATAATTCACCCCTCCACTTT CASSEGQGGYNSPLHF
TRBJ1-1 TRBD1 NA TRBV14 TGTGCCAGCAACAGGGGAGAGGGCACTGAAGCTTTCTTT CASNRGEGTEAFF